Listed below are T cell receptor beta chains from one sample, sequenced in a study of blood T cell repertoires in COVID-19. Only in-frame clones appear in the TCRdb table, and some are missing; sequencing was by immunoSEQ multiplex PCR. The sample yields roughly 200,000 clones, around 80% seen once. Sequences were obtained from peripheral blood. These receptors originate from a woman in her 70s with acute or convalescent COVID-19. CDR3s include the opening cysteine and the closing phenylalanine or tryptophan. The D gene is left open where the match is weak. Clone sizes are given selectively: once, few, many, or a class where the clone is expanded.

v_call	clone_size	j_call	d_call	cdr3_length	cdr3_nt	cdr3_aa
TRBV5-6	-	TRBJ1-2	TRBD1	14	TGTGCCAGCAGCTTGGTGGGACAGAACTATGGCTACACCTTC	CASSLVGQNYGYTF
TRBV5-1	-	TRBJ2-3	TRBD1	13	TGCGCCAGCAGACAGGGGTTACAAGATACGCAGTATTTT	CASRQGLQDTQYF
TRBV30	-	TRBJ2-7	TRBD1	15	TGTGCCTGGAGTGCCCCATTTGCAGGGGGCTACGAGCAGTACTTC	CAWSAPFAGGYEQYF
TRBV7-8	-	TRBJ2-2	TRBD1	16	TGTGCCAGCAGCTTAGGGGGACAGGTCTTTGCCGGGGAGCTGTTTTTT	CASSLGGQVFAGELFF
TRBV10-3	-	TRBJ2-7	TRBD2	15	TGTGCCATCAGCTCATCAGGGACTAGGGGATACGAGCAGTACTTC	CAISSSGTRGYEQYF
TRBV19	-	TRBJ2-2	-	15	TGTGCCACCAACTATGATGGCCTACGCACCGGGGAGCTGTTTTTT	CATNYDGLRTGELFF
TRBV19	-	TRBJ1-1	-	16	TGTGCCAGTAGTATTATCGGCCAGGGCAGGAACACTGAAGCTTTCTTT	CASSIIGQGRNTEAFF
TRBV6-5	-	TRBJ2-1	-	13	TGTGCCAGCAGTTACAACCGAGACAATGAGCAGTTCTTC	CASSYNRDNEQFF
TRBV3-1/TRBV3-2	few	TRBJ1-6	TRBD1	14	TGTGCCAGCAGCCCGGGACAGAATAATTCACCCCTCCACTTT	CASSPGQNNSPLHF
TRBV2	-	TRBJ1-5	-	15	TGTGCCAGCAGTGAACTGAGGGGGAGCAATCAGCCCCAGCATTTT	CASSELRGSNQPQHF
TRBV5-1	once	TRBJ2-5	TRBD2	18	TGCGCCAGCAGCTTGGCCGGGACTAGCGGGGGCGTGGGAGAGACCCAGTACTTC	CASSLAGTSGGVGETQYF
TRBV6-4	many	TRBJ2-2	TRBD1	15	TGTGCCAGCAGAGCGACAGGGGGGAACACCGGGGAGCTGTTTTTT	CASRATGGNTGELFF
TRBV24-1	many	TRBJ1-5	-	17	TGTGCCACCAGTGATCCTGATGCGGGGGCGAGCAATCAGCCCCAGCATTTT	CATSDPDAGASNQPQHF
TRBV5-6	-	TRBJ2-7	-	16	TGTGCCAGCAGCTTGCTTGACCCAGGGGCAAGAACTCTCCAGTACTTC	CASSLLDPGARTLQYF
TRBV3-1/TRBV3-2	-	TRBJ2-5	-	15	TGTGCCAGCAGCCAAGGAGGTAGGAGGCAAGAGACCCAGTACTTC	CASSQGGRRQETQYF
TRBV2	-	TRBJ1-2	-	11	TGTGCCAGCAGTTCCTACTATGGCTACACCTTC	CASSSYYGYTF
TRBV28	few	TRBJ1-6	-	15	TGTGCCAGCAGTTTAAACAGGGTGGAAGATTCACCCCTCCACTTT	CASSLNRVEDSPLHF
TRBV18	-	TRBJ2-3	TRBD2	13	TGTGCCAGCTCACCAGCGGGAGCAGATACGCAGTATTTT	CASSPAGADTQYF
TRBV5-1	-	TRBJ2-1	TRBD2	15	TGCGCCAGCAGCTTGGTTACTAGCGGTGTCGATGAGCAGTTCTTC	CASSLVTSGVDEQFF
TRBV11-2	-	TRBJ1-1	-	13	TGTGCCAGCAGCCGCGGACAGAACACTGAAGCTTTCTTT	CASSRGQNTEAFF
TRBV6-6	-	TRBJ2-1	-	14	TGTGCCAGCAGTTCCCACCAGGGGAACAATGAGCAGTTCTTC	CASSSHQGNNEQFF
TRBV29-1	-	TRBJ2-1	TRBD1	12	TGCAGCGTTGAGGACAAGGGGGCGCGGCAGTTCTTC	CSVEDKGARQFF
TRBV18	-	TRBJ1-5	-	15	TGTGCCAGCTCACCACCGAACCGGGGGAATCAGCCCCAGCATTTT	CASSPPNRGNQPQHF
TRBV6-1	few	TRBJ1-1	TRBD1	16	TGTGCCAGCAGTGCCTCGGACAGGGGGTCGAACACTGAAGCTTTCTTT	CASSASDRGSNTEAFF
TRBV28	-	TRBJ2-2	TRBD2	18	TGTGCCAGCACCCCCCTAGGGCTAGCGGGATCGGGCACCGGGGAGCTGTTTTTT	CASTPLGLAGSGTGELFF
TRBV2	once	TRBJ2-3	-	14	TGTGCCAGCATAAGTGGGCTCGTCACAGATACGCAGTATTTT	CASISGLVTDTQYF
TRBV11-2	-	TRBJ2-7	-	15	TGTGCCAGCAGCTTATTACAGGGTATCTCCTACGAGCAGTACTTC	CASSLLQGISYEQYF
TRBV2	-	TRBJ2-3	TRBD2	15	TGTGCCAGCAGTGAAGCGCAACTAGCGGCAGATACGCAGTATTTT	CASSEAQLAADTQYF
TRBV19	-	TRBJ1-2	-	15	TGTGCCAGTAGTATAGAAGGGGTCCCCCACTATGGCTACACCTTC	CASSIEGVPHYGYTF
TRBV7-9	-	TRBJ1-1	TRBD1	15	TGTGCCAGCAGCGCGTACAGGGGCCGTGCCACTGAAGCTTTCTTT	CASSAYRGRATEAFF
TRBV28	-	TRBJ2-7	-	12	TGTGCCAGCAGTCCTCCAGGGAACGAGCAGTACTTC	CASSPPGNEQYF
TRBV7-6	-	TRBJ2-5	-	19	TGTGCCAGCAGCCATACTTATCAAATAGGGACTGGAGACCAAGAGACCCAGTACTTC	CASSHTYQIGTGDQETQYF
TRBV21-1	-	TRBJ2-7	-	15	TGTGCCAGCCCCCCGAGGGATCGGGCTCTCTACGAGCAGTACTTC	CASPPRDRALYEQYF
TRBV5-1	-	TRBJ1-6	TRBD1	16	TGCGCCAGCAGCACAACAACCGGGACAGGGAATTCACCCCTCCACTTT	CASSTTTGTGNSPLHF
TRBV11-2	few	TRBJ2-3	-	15	TGTGCCAGCAGCTTAGCCTGGGGCGACCAAGATACGCAGTATTTT	CASSLAWGDQDTQYF
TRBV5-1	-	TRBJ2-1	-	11	TGCGCCAGCAGCCTAAACAATGAGCAGTTCTTC	CASSLNNEQFF
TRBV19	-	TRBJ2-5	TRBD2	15	TGTGCCAGTAGTGGACTAGCGGGAGGAGGAGAGACCCAGTACTTC	CASSGLAGGGETQYF
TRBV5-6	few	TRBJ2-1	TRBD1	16	TGTGCCAGCAGCTCGAACCCCGGGACAGCTTCCTATGAGCAGTTCTTC	CASSSNPGTASYEQFF
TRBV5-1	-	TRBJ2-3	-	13	TGCGCCAGCACGTCTCCCTTTACAGATACGCAGTATTTT	CASTSPFTDTQYF
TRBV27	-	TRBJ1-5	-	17	TGTGCCAGCAGTTTTTCCCCCCCCGGGACAACAGTCCAGCCCCAGCATTTT	CASSFSPPGTTVQPQHF
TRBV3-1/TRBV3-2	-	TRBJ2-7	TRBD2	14	TGTGCCAGCAGCCCTAGAGCGGGGACCTACGAGCAGTACTTC	CASSPRAGTYEQYF
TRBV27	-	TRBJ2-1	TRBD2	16	TGTGCCAGCACCCTCTGGGGGAGCGGGATCGGCAATGAGCAGTTCTTC	CASTLWGSGIGNEQFF
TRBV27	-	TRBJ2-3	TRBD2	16	TGTGCCAGCAGCAGACTAGCGGGAGCTGGTACAGATACGCAGTATTTT	CASSRLAGAGTDTQYF
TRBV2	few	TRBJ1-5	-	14	TGTGCCAGCAGTGAAAGGAGGGAGGATCAGCCCCAGCATTTT	CASSERREDQPQHF
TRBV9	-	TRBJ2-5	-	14	TGTGCCAGCAGCGTAGGGACAAACCAAGAGACCCAGTACTTC	CASSVGTNQETQYF
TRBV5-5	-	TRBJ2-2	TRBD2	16	TGTGCCAGCAGACGATCGGGACTAGCGGGCACCGGGGAGCTGTTTTTT	CASRRSGLAGTGELFF
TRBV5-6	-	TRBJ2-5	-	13	TGTGCCAGCAGCCGCGCGGGACAAGAGACCCAGTACTTC	CASSRAGQETQYF
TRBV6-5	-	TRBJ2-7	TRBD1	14	TGTGCCAGCAGACCCGGGACAGGATCCGCCGAGCAGTACTTC	CASRPGTGSAEQYF
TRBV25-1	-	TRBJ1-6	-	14	TGTGCCAGCCCGTCCTCTAGGAATAATTCACCCCTCCACTTT	CASPSSRNNSPLHF
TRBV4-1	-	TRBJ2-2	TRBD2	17	TGCGCCAGCAGCCAGGCCAAGCGGGAGGCGAACACCGGGGAGCTGTTTTTT	CASSQAKREANTGELFF
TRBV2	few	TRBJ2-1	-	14	TGTGCCAGCAAGCTATCGGGGGTAGGTAATGAGCAGTTCTTC	CASKLSGVGNEQFF
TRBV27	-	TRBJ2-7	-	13	TGTGCCAGCAGTTTTTCAGGATTCGACGAGCAGTACTTC	CASSFSGFDEQYF
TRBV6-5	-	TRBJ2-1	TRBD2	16	TGTGCCAGCAGTTACTCCGGAGGGAGGGCCACTTATGAGCAGTTCTTC	CASSYSGGRATYEQFF